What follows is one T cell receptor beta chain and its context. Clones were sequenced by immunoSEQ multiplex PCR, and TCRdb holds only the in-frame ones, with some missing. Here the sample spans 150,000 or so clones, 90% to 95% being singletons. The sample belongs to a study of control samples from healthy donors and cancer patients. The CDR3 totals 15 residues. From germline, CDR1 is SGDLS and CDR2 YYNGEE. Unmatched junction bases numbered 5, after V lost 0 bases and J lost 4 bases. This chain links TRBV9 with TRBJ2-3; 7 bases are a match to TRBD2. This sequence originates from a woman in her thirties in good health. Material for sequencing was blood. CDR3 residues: CASSVVREGSDTQYF. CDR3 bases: TGTGCCAGCAGCGTAGTAAGGGAGGGCTCAGATACGCAGTATTTT.